Shown below are 19 T cell receptor beta chains from a single sample sequenced in a study of blood T cells in healthy people across ages (dated by TCRdb to the mid-2010s). Preparation of the library involved 5' RACE. Sequencer: Illumina HiSeq 2500. The second PCR ran for about 6 to 11 cycles and used a J-beta primer mix along with a sample-barcoded 5' primer. TCRdb trimmed the raw reads at Q25, called clones with MiXCR and kept productive beta chains. Identical CDR3 proteins give one entry, which carries the most common genes and DNA. The sample table shows 1.5 million to 1.8 million distinct CDR3 sequences, and approximately 43% are seen once. The ten top clones hold approximately 4% of the sample. Input material: blood. All receptors derive from a young woman in good health.

As concerns this clonotype: One end of the junction is discordant with germline, which a read error may explain. The chain carries TRBV20-1 and TRBJ2-6; D might be TRBD1 (5 bases). Germline V gene sequence: CDR1 DFQATT, CDR2 SNEGSKA (reference sequence). This CDR3 is built from 14 residues. The CDR3 nucleotides read TGTAGTGCTATCCCAGGGTCTGGGGCCAACGTCGTGACTTTC. As protein: CSAIPGSGANVVTF.

J is TRBJ1-5 and V is TRBV6-5; D possibly corresponds to TRBD1 (5 bases). Germline-derived CDR1 and CDR2 are MNHEY and SVGAGI. V dropped 0 bases and J dropped 4 bases, with 10 bases sitting between them. This CDR3 spans 15 amino acids. This CDR3 reads CASSYSFPGNQPQHF. CDR3 nucleotides: TGTGCCAGCAGTTACTCGTTCCCAGGGAATCAGCCCCAGCATTTT.

This chain joins TRBV20-1 and TRBJ2-7; D unresolved. The CDR3 spans 12 residues. Looked up from germline, CDR1 is DFQATT and CDR2 is SNEGSKA (reference sequence). The V end was cut by 0 bases, the J end by 4 bases, with 7 bases between. In nucleotides, the CDR3 is TGCAGTGCTAGAGATCCCCGGTACGAGCAGTACTTC. This encodes CSARDPRYEQYF.

This sequence joins TRBV6-6 and TRBJ2-1; weak D call: TRBD2 (6 bases). This CDR3 is 15 amino acids long. Germline V gene data show CDR1 as MNHNY and CDR2 as SVGAGI (reference sequence). The V and J ends lost 2 bases and 2 bases respectively, with 10 bases between them. In nucleotides, the CDR3 is TGTGCCAGCAGTTACGTGGGCGGGGCCTACAATGAGCAGTTCTTC. It is translated as CASSYVGGAYNEQFF.

Worth noting for this clonotype: One end of the junction fails to match germline, which may point to a read error. The chain combines TRBV7-2 with TRBJ2-3; possibly TRBD2 for D (6 bases). Germline-derived CDR1 and CDR2 are SGHTA and FQGNSA. The CDR3 spans 16 residues. Here the CDR3 DNA reads TGTGCCAGCAGCTTAGGGGCGGGGATCCTCACAGGTACGCAGTATTTT. This gives the protein CASSLGAGILTGTQYF.

The chain employs TRBV30 and TRBJ1-4; D uncertain. The germline V and J ends were trimmed by 8 bases and 8 bases, with 12 bases remaining between them. The CDR3 runs to 11 residues. CDR1 is GTSNPN and CDR2 is SVGIG in the germline V gene (reference sequence). The CDR3 loop reads CANLRGEKLFF. Written as DNA, the CDR3 is TGTGCCAACTTACGTGGCGAAAAACTGTTTTTT.

The chain employs TRBV28 and TRBJ1-5, with D possibly TRBD1 on 6 matching bases. The CDR3 is 17 amino acids. The V gene lost 6 bases and the J gene lost 0 bases, with 18 bases spanning the gap. Germline V gene sequence: CDR1 MDHEN, CDR2 SYDVKM. In DNA form, the CDR3 reads TGTGCCAGCAGGGAAACCGGGACACACTATAGCAATCAGCCCCAGCATTTT. As protein: CASRETGTHYSNQPQHF.

The rearrangement links TRBV20-1 to TRBJ2-1; D might be TRBD1 (6 bases). In germline, CDR1 is DFQATT, CDR2 SNEGSKA (reference sequence). The CDR3 covers 16 residues. V was clipped by 2 bases and J by 4 bases, with 18 bases between them. The CDR3 DNA reads TGCAGTGCTAGACTCGCAGGGGCGAAGATATACAATGAGCAGTTCTTC. Translated: CSARLAGAKIYNEQFF.

The chain carries TRBV27 and TRBJ1-5; tentative D call: TRBD1 (5 bases). CDR1 MNHEY and CDR2 SMNVEV come from the germline V gene (reference sequence). The CDR3 runs to 14 residues. The V end was cut by 6 bases, the J end by 5 bases, with 14 bases between. In DNA form, the CDR3 reads TGTGCCAGCAGCCCTGGGAGGGGCTATCAGCCCCAGCATTTT. This translates into CASSPGRGYQPQHF.

This chain links TRBV28 with TRBJ2-7; 8 bases fit TRBD1. This CDR3 contains 13 residues. CDR1 is MDHEN, CDR2 SYDVKM, per germline. V lost 8 bases to trimming and J lost 5 bases; unmatched junction nucleotides: 8. The CDR3 coding sequence is TGTGCCAGCCTGGCGGACAGGGCCCACGAGCAGTACTTC. This gives the protein CASLADRAHEQYF. Full variable domain (rest looked up from reference TRBV28 and TRBJ2-7): DVKVTQSSRYLVKRTGEKVFLECVQDMDHENMFWYRQDPGLGLRLIYFSYDVKMKEKGDIPEGYSVSREKKERFSLILESASTNQTSMYLCASLADRAHEQYFGPGTRLTVT.

This clonotype was counted between two and nine times. The rearrangement links TRBV13 to TRBJ2-1; 11 nucleotides align to TRBD2. The CDR3 has 18 residues. The germline gives CDR1 PRHDT, CDR2 FYEKMQ (reference sequence). The V segment lost 0 bases and the J segment 3 bases; nucleotides outside the gene matches: 7. This CDR3 reads CASSLGRSSGGNYNEQFF. The CDR3 DNA follows: TGTGCCAGCAGCTTAGGCCGGTCTAGCGGGGGGAACTACAATGAGCAGTTCTTC. Full variable domain (missing parts from reference TRBV13 and TRBJ2-1): AAGVIQSPRHLIKEKRETATLKCYPIPRHDTVYWYQQGPGQDPQFLISFYEKMQSDKGSIPDRFSAQQFSDYHSELNMSSLELGDSALYFCASSLGRSSGGNYNEQFFGPGTRLTVL.

The V call is TRBV27, the J call TRBJ1-2; D may be TRBD1 (6 bases). The CDR3 is 16 residues long. V was cut by 1 base and J by 4 bases, with 16 bases left in between. Germline-derived CDR1 and CDR2 are MNHEY and SMNVEV (reference sequence). The CDR3 region has the DNA TGTGCCAGCAGTTTATTGGTGGGGCAGGGGATCTATGGCTACACCTTC. It specifies CASSLLVGQGIYGYTF.

V gene TRBV20-1 combines with J gene TRBJ2-7; 11 bases agree with TRBD2. The germline V gene has CDR1 DFQATT and CDR2 SNEGSKA (reference sequence). The CDR3 contains 17 residues. With 2 bases clipped from V and 2 bases from J, the junction kept 11 bases outside the gene matches. In nucleotides, the CDR3 is TGCAGTGCTAGACCTCGAATAGCGGGAGGGCTCCCCTACGAGCAGTACTTC. Translated, it gives CSARPRIAGGLPYEQYF.

The chain combines TRBV7-8 with TRBJ2-1; D tentatively fits TRBD1 or TRBD2 (5 bases each). CDR3 length: 18 amino acids. From germline, CDR1 is SGHVS and CDR2 FQNEAQ. Trimming stripped 4 bases from V and 5 bases from J, with 24 bases between. CDR3 sequence reads: CASSSGAGPPADHNEQFF. CDR3 in DNA: TGTGCCAGCAGCTCCGGGGCGGGTCCTCCCGCGGACCACAATGAGCAGTTCTTC.

The V gene is TRBV10-3, the J gene TRBJ2-3; possible D gene TRBD1, 5 bases. The germline CDR1 and CDR2 sequences are ENHRY and SYGVKD. V was shortened by 4 bases and J by 0 bases, with 14 bases between the two germline ends. The CDR3 contains 16 residues. As DNA, the CDR3 is TGTGCCATCAGTGTAGGGGCCTCACCTAGCACAGATACGCAGTATTTT. It translates to CAISVGASPSTDTQYF.

The genes are TRBV19 and TRBJ2-5, with 8 bases matching TRBD1. The junction had 13 bases not matched to a gene; V was cut back by 5 bases and J by 11 bases. The CDR3 totals 14 residues. Per the germline V gene, CDR1 is LNHDA and CDR2 is SQIVND (reference sequence). This CDR3 reads CASSAGGGRREQYF. CDR3 nucleotide sequence: TGTGCCAGTAGTGCAGGGGGCGGACGTCGAGAGCAGTACTTC.

The table lists this clonotype with a few counts. This chain joins TRBV4-3 and TRBJ2-7; 10 bases match TRBD1. Gene TRBJ2-5 matches the end of the DNA better, so the J call may be wrong. Per the germline V gene, CDR1 is LGHNA and CDR2 is YSLEER. CDR3 length equals 19 residues. In DNA, the CDR3 is TGCGCCAGCAGCCCCCATCTGGGACAGGGGATCAAGTTCGGGGAGACCCAGTACTTC. Encoded protein: CASSPHLGQGIKFGETQYF.

The gene calls are TRBV7-2 and TRBJ2-1; 10 nucleotides match TRBD2. J was trimmed by 8 bases and V by 3 bases; bases with no gene match: 4. Germline lookup yields CDR1 SGHTA and CDR2 FQGNSA. The CDR3 length is 14 residues. CDR3 sequence: CASSFTSGAYEQFF. The CDR3 nucleotides read TGTGCCAGCAGCTTCACTAGCGGGGCGTATGAGCAGTTCTTC.

This clonotype occurred a few times. The chain couples TRBV13 to TRBJ2-5; 8 bases agree with TRBD1. Germline CDR1 and CDR2: PRHDT and FYEKMQ (reference sequence). The CDR3 length is 15 residues. With 5 bases clipped from V and 3 bases from J, the junction kept 8 bases outside the gene matches. This CDR3 is CASSLRGLAEETQYF. CDR3 nucleotides: TGTGCCAGCAGCCTCAGGGGGCTAGCCGAAGAGACCCAGTACTTC. Drawing the rest from reference TRBV13 and TRBJ2-5, the complete variable domain is AAGVIQSPRHLIKEKRETATLKCYPIPRHDTVYWYQQGPGQDPQFLISFYEKMQSDKGSIPDRFSAQQFSDYHSELNMSSLELGDSALYFCASSLRGLAEETQYFGPGTRLLVL.